Listed here are 3 T cell receptor beta chains from one sample, sequenced in a study of metastatic and nonmetastatic thyroid tumors. Each patient came to thyroid surgery without any prior treatment (of any kind). MiXCR reprocessed the PCR reads for TCRdb. The repertoire holds some 31,000 clones, with approximately 7.4% as singletons. What was sequenced was blood. The receptors shown here come from a female donor with papillary thyroid cancer or a benign thyroid nodule (not recorded which). Some clones in this sample may be carry-over from other donors' samples.

In its sample, this clone was seen a few times. The V gene is TRBV6-5, the J gene TRBJ2-7; D is ambiguous. This CDR3 contains 13 residues. V was pared by 4 bases and J by 3 bases, with 10 bases between. Germline CDR1 reads MNHEY; CDR2 reads SVGAGI. The CDR3 loop reads CASSSNPIYEQYF. The DNA for the CDR3 is TGTGCCAGCAGTTCTAACCCAATCTACGAGCAGTACTTC.

The chain links TRBV12-3 or TRBV12-4 to TRBJ2-7; D is tentatively TRBD1 or TRBD2 (6 bases each). The V gene lost 2 bases and the J gene lost 4 bases, with 15 bases spanning the gap. The CDR3 contains 15 residues. The chain's CDR3 is CASSLSGQGRYEQYF. The CDR3 region has the DNA TGTGCCAGCAGTTTATCGGGCCAGGGGAGGTACGAGCAGTACTTC.

In this sample, this clone turned up many times. The gene calls are TRBV6-1 and TRBJ2-3; unclear D gene. CDR1 MNHNS and CDR2 SASEGT come from the germline V gene. There are 13 residues in the CDR3. V gave up 4 bases and J gave up 4 bases, with 9 bases separating them. CDR3 protein: CASSVGNPDTQYF. The DNA for the CDR3 is TGTGCCAGCAGTGTAGGGAATCCAGATACGCAGTATTTT.